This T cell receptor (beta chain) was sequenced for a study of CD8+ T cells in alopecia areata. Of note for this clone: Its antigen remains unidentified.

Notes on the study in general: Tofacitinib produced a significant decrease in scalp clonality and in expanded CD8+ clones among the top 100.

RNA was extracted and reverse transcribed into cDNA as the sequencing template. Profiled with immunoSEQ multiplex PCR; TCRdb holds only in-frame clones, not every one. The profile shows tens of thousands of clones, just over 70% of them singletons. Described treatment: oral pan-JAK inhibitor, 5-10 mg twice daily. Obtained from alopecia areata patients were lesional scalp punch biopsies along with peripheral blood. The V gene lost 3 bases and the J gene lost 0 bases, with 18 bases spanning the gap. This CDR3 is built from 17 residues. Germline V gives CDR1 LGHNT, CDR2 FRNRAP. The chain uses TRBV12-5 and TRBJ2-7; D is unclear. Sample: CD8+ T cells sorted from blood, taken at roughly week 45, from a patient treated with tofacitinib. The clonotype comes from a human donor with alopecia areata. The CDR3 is CASGFESINSGSYEQYF. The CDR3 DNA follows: TGTGCTAGTGGTTTCGAGAGTATTAATTCGGGCTCCTACGAGCAGTACTTC.